A selection of T cell receptor beta chains follows, all from one sample in a study of T cell responses to AZD1222 COVID-19 vaccine. The method was immunoSEQ multiplex PCR; TCRdb's version includes in-frame clones alone and lacks a portion of them. The profile covers 100,000 to 120,000 clones, with about 87% appearing a single time and roughly 15% taken by the ten largest. Specimen: peripheral blood, collected 28 days after the second AZD1222 dose. The receptor source for this set is an adult who received the AZD1222 COVID-19 vaccine. Each CDR3 is given with its conserved first and last residue. The D gene is left open where the match is weak. Size is stated for part of the rows, as once, few or many counts, or as a class when the clone is expanded.

v_call	d_call	j_call	clone_size	cdr3_aa	cdr3_nt
TRBV6-5	TRBD2	TRBJ2-1	NA	CASNPSGTAYNEQFF	TGTGCCAGCAACCCTAGCGGGACGGCCTACAATGAGCAGTTCTTC
TRBV18	TRBD1	TRBJ1-5	NA	CASSPGTGIPNQPQHF	TGTGCCAGCTCACCAGGGACAGGTATCCCCAATCAGCCCCAGCATTTT
TRBV28	NA	TRBJ1-3	NA	CASSPREGPIYF	TGTGCCAGCAGCCCCAGGGAGGGACCCATATATTTT
TRBV24-1	TRBD1	TRBJ1-1	once	CATSQTGGGTEAFF	TGTGCCACCAGCCAGACAGGGGGGGGCACTGAAGCTTTCTTT
TRBV18	TRBD1	TRBJ1-4	NA	CASSLTGGSNEKLFF	TGTGCCAGCTCACTAACAGGGGGTTCTAATGAAAAACTGTTTTTT
TRBV20-1	TRBD2	TRBJ2-4	NA	CSASSGRVAKNIQYF	TGCAGTGCCAGTAGCGGGAGGGTGGCCAAAAACATTCAGTACTTC
TRBV10-3	NA	TRBJ1-4	NA	CAISQLQGSGEKLFF	TGTGCCATCAGTCAACTACAGGGTTCTGGGGAAAAACTGTTTTTT
TRBV2	NA	TRBJ1-5	NA	CASSEFRAYQHF	TGTGCCAGCAGTGAATTCCGGGCTTACCAGCATTTT
TRBV2	NA	TRBJ1-3	NA	CASSRAWDSGNTIYF	TGTGCCAGCAGTCGGGCCTGGGACTCTGGAAACACCATATATTTT
TRBV28	TRBD1	TRBJ2-7	NA	CASRTGAPTSSYEQYF	TGTGCCAGCAGAACAGGGGCCCCCACGTCTTCCTACGAGCAGTACTTC
TRBV3-1/TRBV3-2	NA	TRBJ1-2	NA	CASSLIRGAHGYTF	TGTGCCAGCAGCCTCATACGGGGGGCGCATGGCTACACCTTC
TRBV6-2/TRBV6-3	TRBD1	TRBJ2-1	few	CASSYLRDRPNEQFF	TGTGCCAGCAGTTACCTCCGGGACAGACCCAATGAGCAGTTCTTC
TRBV5-5	NA	TRBJ2-5	NA	CASSLPQGGETQYF	TGTGCCAGCAGCTTGCCTCAGGGGGGAGAGACCCAGTACTTC
TRBV2	NA	TRBJ1-4	once	CASSEATGQREKLFF	TGTGCCAGCAGTGAAGCAACAGGGCAGAGAGAAAAACTGTTTTTT
TRBV2	NA	TRBJ2-3	NA	CASSEWASTDTQYF	TGTGCCAGCAGTGAATGGGCTTCCACAGATACGCAGTATTTT
TRBV4-1	NA	TRBJ1-1	NA	CASSPHGQVGAFF	TGCGCCAGCAGCCCCCACGGCCAGGTCGGAGCTTTCTTT
TRBV12-3/TRBV12-4	NA	TRBJ1-6	NA	CASSLVPGSPLHF	TGTGCCAGCAGTTTAGTACCCGGTTCACCCCTCCACTTT
TRBV12-3/TRBV12-4	NA	TRBJ1-1	NA	CASTLTVNTEAFF	TGTGCCAGCACTCTGACGGTGAACACTGAAGCTTTCTTT
TRBV6-5	TRBD1	TRBJ2-7	once	CASRGTENAYEQYF	TGTGCCAGCAGAGGGACAGAGAATGCATACGAGCAGTACTTC
TRBV11-3	TRBD1	TRBJ2-7	NA	CASSKRDRVILEQYF	TGTGCCAGCAGCAAAAGGGACAGGGTAATTCTCGAGCAGTACTTC
TRBV18	TRBD1	TRBJ1-1	NA	CASSPTGTGRMNTEAFF	TGTGCCAGCTCACCGACCGGGACAGGGAGAATGAACACTGAAGCTTTCTTT
TRBV11-2	NA	TRBJ2-7	NA	CASSGAYEQYF	TGTGCCAGCAGCGGGGCTTACGAGCAGTACTTC
TRBV5-6	NA	TRBJ2-2	NA	CASSLYVGGELFF	TGTGCCAGCAGCTTGTACGTGGGCGGGGAGCTGTTTTTT
TRBV11-3	NA	TRBJ2-1	once	CASSLGKQVLVYNEQFF	TGTGCCAGCAGCTTAGGAAAGCAGGTCCTGGTGTACAATGAGCAGTTCTTC
TRBV29-1	TRBD2	TRBJ2-3	few	CSVFKAGGRTRTDTQYF	TGCAGCGTTTTTAAAGCGGGAGGGCGCACTCGCACAGATACGCAGTATTTT
TRBV9	NA	TRBJ1-4	NA	CASSVFYGSGEKLFF	TGTGCCAGCAGCGTATTTTATGGTAGCGGTGAAAAACTGTTTTTT
TRBV27	NA	TRBJ2-7	NA	CASSFSAGYYAEQYF	TGTGCCAGCAGTTTCTCTGCAGGGTATTACGCCGAGCAGTACTTC
TRBV29-1	NA	TRBJ1-1	NA	CSVEDNHLMNTEAFF	TGCAGCGTTGAAGACAACCACCTTATGAACACTGAAGCTTTCTTT
TRBV29-1	NA	TRBJ1-2	NA	CSVPGGNYGYTF	TGCAGCGTTCCCGGCGGGAACTATGGCTACACCTTC
TRBV19	NA	TRBJ1-3	NA	CASAKLGAGNTIYF	TGTGCCAGTGCCAAATTGGGGGCTGGAAACACCATATATTTT